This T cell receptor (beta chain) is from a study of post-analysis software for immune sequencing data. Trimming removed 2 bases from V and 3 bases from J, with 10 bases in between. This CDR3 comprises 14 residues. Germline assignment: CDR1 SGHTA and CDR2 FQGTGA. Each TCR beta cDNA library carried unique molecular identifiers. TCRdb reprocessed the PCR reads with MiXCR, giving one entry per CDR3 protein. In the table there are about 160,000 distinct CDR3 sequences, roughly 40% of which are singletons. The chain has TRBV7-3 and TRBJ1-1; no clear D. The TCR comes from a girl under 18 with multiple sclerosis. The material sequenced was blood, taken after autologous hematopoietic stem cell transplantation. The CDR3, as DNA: TGTGCCAGCAGCTTATTGGGGAAGGACACTGAAGCTTTCTTT. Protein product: CASSLLGKDTEAFF.